The subject of this entry is one TCR beta chain. The entry originates in a study of blood T cell repertoires in COVID-19. In the original workflow: Reference gene primers were amplified, and this amplification served to estimate nucleated cell counts. TCRdb keeps only in-frame clones here, not all; method: immunoSEQ multiplex PCR. V, J and clone size were drawn from that table, and D and trimming were deduced from the DNA. The table lists 250,000 to 300,000 clones, 70% to 90% of them singletons, with 9.5% to 12% in the top ten. The sequenced sample was peripheral blood. This receptor was taken from a woman between 65 and 79 years old with acute or convalescent COVID-19.

CDR3 residues: CASSAGTGRSARPQHF. The CDR3 nucleotides are TGTGCCAGCAGTGCGGGGACAGGTCGCTCTGCTCGGCCCCAGCATTTT. The chain employs TRBV2 and TRBJ1-5; 8 nucleotides match TRBD1. The V segment lost 4 bases and the J segment 9 bases; nucleotides outside the gene matches: 14. The CDR3 length is 16 residues. From germline, CDR1 is SNHLY and CDR2 FYNNEI.